The rows below give T cell receptor beta chains drawn from one sample of a study of blood T cell repertoires in COVID-19. Sequenced by immunoSEQ multiplex PCR; TCRdb stores in-frame clones only, minus some. The sample comprises fewer than 300,000 clones, 80% to 90% of which are singletons, and about 0.8% rests with the top ten. The sequenced material came from peripheral blood. The receptors shown here come from a man aged 25-45 years with acute or convalescent COVID-19. Both conserved end residues are part of each CDR3. The order of the fields is D gene, clone size, J gene, V gene, CDR3 protein, CDR3 DNA. D genes are given only for firm matches. Clone size is stated in some rows and not others, as once, few, many or a class when expanded.

>.|few|TRBJ2-1|TRBV9
CASSVTGNSYNEQFF
TGTGCCAGCAGCGTAACAGGGAACTCCTACAATGAGCAGTTCTTC
>.|.|TRBJ2-1|TRBV9
CASTGGQITGYNEQFF
TGTGCCAGCACCGGGGGACAGATCACCGGCTACAATGAGCAGTTCTTC
>.|.|TRBJ2-5|TRBV29-1
CSVKRPGLGGETQYF
TGCAGCGTAAAAAGACCGGGCCTCGGGGGAGAGACCCAGTACTTC
>TRBD1|.|TRBJ2-5|TRBV28
CASRIGGTGGTETQYF
TGTGCCAGCAGGATTGGGGGGACAGGGGGCACAGAGACCCAGTACTTC
>TRBD2|.|TRBJ2-1|TRBV7-3
CASSLVPKTSGAYNEQFF
TGTGCCAGCAGCTTAGTACCTAAGACTAGCGGGGCCTACAATGAGCAGTTCTTC
>TRBD1|.|TRBJ2-7|TRBV2
CASRGTANKIYEQYF
TGTGCCAGCAGAGGGACAGCCAACAAAATCTACGAGCAGTACTTC
>.|.|TRBJ1-6|TRBV20-1
CSASGGPLNSPLHF
TGCAGTGCTAGTGGGGGGCCCCTTAATTCACCCCTCCACTTT
>.|.|TRBJ1-1|TRBV6-5
CASGTLMNTEAFF
TGTGCCAGCGGGACATTGATGAACACTGAAGCTTTCTTT
>.|.|TRBJ2-1|TRBV11-2
CASSLRGGLEQFF
TGTGCCAGCAGCTTGAGGGGGGGTCTGGAGCAGTTCTTC
>.|.|TRBJ1-1|TRBV27
CASKGVRDTEAFF
TGTGCCAGCAAAGGGGTTCGGGACACTGAAGCTTTCTTT
>.|.|TRBJ1-6|TRBV5-1
CASSSGQNNSPLHF
TGCGCCAGCAGTTCCGGACAGAATAATTCACCCCTCCACTTT
>.|.|TRBJ2-6|TRBV7-9
CASSFPLSTRGANVLTF
TGTGCCAGCAGCTTTCCTCTTTCAACGAGAGGGGCCAACGTCCTGACTTTC
>TRBD1|.|TRBJ1-1|TRBV2
CASRDRDSWNTEAFF
TGTGCCAGCAGGGACCGGGACAGCTGGAACACTGAAGCTTTCTTT
>.|once|TRBJ1-1|TRBV24-1
CATSGKGPTETEAFF
TGTGCCACCAGTGGGAAAGGCCCTACGGAGACTGAAGCTTTCTTT
>TRBD1|.|TRBJ2-5|TRBV3-1/TRBV3-2
CASSLRTGGETQYF
TGTGCCAGCAGCCTTCGGACAGGGGGAGAGACCCAGTACTTC
>TRBD1|.|TRBJ1-3|TRBV19
CASSIRTGISGNTIYF
TGTGCCAGTAGTATCCGGACAGGGATTTCTGGAAACACCATATATTTT
>.|few|TRBJ2-7|TRBV18
CASSPGPQGNEQYF
TGTGCCAGCTCACCAGGGCCTCAGGGGAACGAGCAGTACTTC
>.|.|TRBJ2-3|TRBV27
CASSLSGGTDTQYF
TGTGCCAGCTCACTTTCGGGGGGCACAGATACGCAGTATTTT
>TRBD1|once|TRBJ2-7|TRBV13
CASSSSIDRGIDEQYF
TGTGCCAGCAGCTCATCGATTGACAGGGGGATCGACGAGCAGTACTTC
>TRBD1|.|TRBJ1-6|TRBV4-1
CASSQAPWGQRSPLHF
TGCGCCAGCAGCCAAGCCCCTTGGGGACAGAGATCACCCCTCCACTTT
>TRBD1|.|TRBJ2-2|TRBV7-7
CASSPSGGNTGELFF
TGTGCTAGCAGCCCCTCAGGGGGGAACACCGGGGAGCTGTTTTTT
>.|.|TRBJ2-7|TRBV11-2
CASSLDFSGANEQYF
TGTGCCAGCAGCTTAGATTTTTCAGGGGCGAACGAGCAGTACTTC
>.|.|TRBJ1-4|TRBV18
CASSPTQGEKLFF
TGTGCCAGCTCACCGACGCAGGGAGAAAAACTGTTTTTT
>TRBD2|.|TRBJ2-1|TRBV4-1
CASSQDRTSGRQSYNEQFF
TGCGCCAGCAGCCAAGATAGGACTAGCGGGAGGCAATCTTACAATGAGCAGTTCTTC
>TRBD1|.|TRBJ1-4|TRBV7-9
CASSSGQGAGEKLFF
TGTGCCAGCAGCTCTGGACAGGGCGCGGGTGAAAAACTGTTTTTT
>.|.|TRBJ1-2|TRBV19
CASSIDLRPRYGYTF
TGTGCCAGTAGTATAGATCTCCGTCCTCGCTATGGCTACACCTTC
>.|.|TRBJ1-2|TRBV7-9
CASSPLAVGSGRGYTF
TGTGCCAGCAGCCCCCTCGCCGTCGGCTCAGGGCGTGGCTACACCTTC
>TRBD2|.|TRBJ2-3|TRBV6-5
CASRISGASTDTQYF
TGTGCCAGCAGGATTAGCGGGGCTAGCACAGATACGCAGTATTTT
>.|few|TRBJ2-7|TRBV27
CASSPHGGLTYEQYF
TGTGCCAGCAGTCCCCACGGGGGATTGACCTACGAGCAGTACTTC
>.|once|TRBJ1-1|TRBV5-1
CASSLIVGGNTEAFF
TGCGCCAGCAGCTTGATCGTGGGGGGGAACACTGAAGCTTTCTTT
>.|.|TRBJ1-2|TRBV5-1
CASGSGGANYGYTF
TGCGCCAGCGGATCGGGGGGAGCTAACTATGGCTACACCTTC
>.|.|TRBJ1-5|TRBV28
CASSSGQRNQPQHF
TGTGCCAGCAGTTCCGGACAGAGGAATCAGCCCCAGCATTTT